The T cell receptor (beta chain) described here comes from a study of blood T cells in healthy people across ages. A second PCR, run for about 6 to 12 cycles, used a sample-barcoded 5' primer plus a J-beta primer mix. All cDNA molecules were each tagged by a template-switch adaptor with 12 random nucleotides. TCRdb passed the 5' RACE reads through MiXCR, listing each CDR3 protein once. Of 1.5 million or so distinct CDR3 sequences in the sample, approximately 42% were seen once. CDR1 and CDR2 (germline): DFQATT, SNEGSKA (reference sequence). This CDR3 contains 14 residues. The V segment lost 5 bases and the J segment 4 bases; nucleotides outside the gene matches: 9.

What was sequenced was blood. The sequence came from a woman under 30 in good health. This chain uses TRBV20-1 with TRBJ1-1; 8 bases line up with TRBD1. The CDR3 sequence is CSAWTGQFGTEAFF. The CDR3 DNA is TGCAGTGCTTGGACAGGGCAGTTTGGCACTGAAGCTTTCTTT.